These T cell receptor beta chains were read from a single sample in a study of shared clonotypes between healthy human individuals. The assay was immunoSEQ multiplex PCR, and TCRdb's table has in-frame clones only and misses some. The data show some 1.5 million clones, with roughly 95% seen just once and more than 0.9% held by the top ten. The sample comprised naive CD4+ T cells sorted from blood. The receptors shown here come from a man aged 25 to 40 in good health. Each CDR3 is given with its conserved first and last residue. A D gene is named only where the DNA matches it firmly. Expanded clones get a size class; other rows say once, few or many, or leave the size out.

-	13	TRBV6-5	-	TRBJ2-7	TGTGCCAGCAGTCGGACAGTCACCTACGAGCAGTACTTC	CASSRTVTYEQYF
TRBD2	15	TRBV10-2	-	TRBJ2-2	TGCGCCAGCAGTGTTAGCGGGAGAGGCACCGGGGAGCTGTTTTTT	CASSVSGRGTGELFF
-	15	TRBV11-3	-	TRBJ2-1	TGTGCCAGCAGCTCGGACGGAAGCTCCTACAATGAGCAGTTCTTC	CASSSDGSSYNEQFF
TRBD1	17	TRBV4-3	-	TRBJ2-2	TGCGCCAGCAGCCAAGACCGAACAGGGGACCCCACCGGGGAGCTGTTTTTT	CASSQDRTGDPTGELFF
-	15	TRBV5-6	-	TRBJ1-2	TGTGCCAGCAGCTTGAGACAGACGACTAACTATGGCTACACCTTC	CASSLRQTTNYGYTF
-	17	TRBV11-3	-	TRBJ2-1	TGTGCCAGCAGCTCACCCGATCCCAGCCGAATCGGCAATGAGCAGTTCTTC	CASSSPDPSRIGNEQFF
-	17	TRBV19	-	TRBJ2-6	TGTGCCAGTAGTCGCAGTGGGACGAGCTCTGGGGCCAACGTCCTGACTTTC	CASSRSGTSSGANVLTF
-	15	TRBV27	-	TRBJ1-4	TGTGCCAGCAGTTTCCTCAGCAAACCTAATGAAAAACTGTTTTTT	CASSFLSKPNEKLFF
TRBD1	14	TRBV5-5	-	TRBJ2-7	TGTGCCAGCAGTATGGACAGGGGACTATTGGAGCAGTACTTC	CASSMDRGLLEQYF
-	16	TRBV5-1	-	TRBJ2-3	TGCGCCAGCAGCCTCCCCTTGGCGACTAGCACAGATACGCAGTATTTT	CASSLPLATSTDTQYF
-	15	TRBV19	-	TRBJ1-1	TGTGCCAGTAGTAGGAAGAGGGTACCGAACACTGAAGCTTTCTTT	CASSRKRVPNTEAFF
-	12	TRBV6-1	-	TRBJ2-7	TGTGCCAGCAGATCTCTAGCTTACGAGCAGTACTTC	CASRSLAYEQYF
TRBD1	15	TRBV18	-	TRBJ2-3	TGTGCCAGCTCACCCGAGACAGGGTGGGCAGATACGCAGTATTTT	CASSPETGWADTQYF
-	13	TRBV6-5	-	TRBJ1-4	TGTGCCAGCAGCAGGACTGCTAATGAAAAACTGTTTTTT	CASSRTANEKLFF
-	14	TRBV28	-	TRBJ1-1	TGTGCCAGCAGGAAGGGGCCGGTTTTCACTGAAGCTTTCTTT	CASRKGPVFTEAFF
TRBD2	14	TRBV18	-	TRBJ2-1	TGTGCCAGCTCACGACTAGCGGAGTACAATGAGCAGTTCTTC	CASSRLAEYNEQFF
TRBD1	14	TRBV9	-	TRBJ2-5	TGTGCCAGCAACAGCAGGGGGACGGGAGAGACCCAGTACTTC	CASNSRGTGETQYF
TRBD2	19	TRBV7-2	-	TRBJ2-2	TGTGCCAGCAGCTACTTAGTTGCTCTAGCGGGAGGGAACACCGGGGAGCTGTTTTTT	CASSYLVALAGGNTGELFF
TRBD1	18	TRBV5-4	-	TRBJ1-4	TGTGCCAGCAGCTGGACCGGGACAGGGGCTATCTCGGACGAAAAACTGTTTTTT	CASSWTGTGAISDEKLFF
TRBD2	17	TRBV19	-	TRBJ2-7	TGTGCCAGTAGTAGACGATCCGGGACTAGCGGGAGTTACGAGCAGTACTTC	CASSRRSGTSGSYEQYF
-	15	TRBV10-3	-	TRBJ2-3	TGTGCCATCAGTGAAAAACAGGGCAGCACAGATACGCAGTATTTT	CAISEKQGSTDTQYF
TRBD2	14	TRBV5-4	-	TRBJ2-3	TGTGCCAGCAGGGGGACTAGCGGTACAGATACGCAGTATTTT	CASRGTSGTDTQYF
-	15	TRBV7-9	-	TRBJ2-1	TGTGCCAGCAGCCCCGGACTAAGCTTATACAATGAGCAGTTCTTC	CASSPGLSLYNEQFF
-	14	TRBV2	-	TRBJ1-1	TGTGCCAGCAGTGTTTTGACGGGGAACACTGAAGCTTTCTTT	CASSVLTGNTEAFF
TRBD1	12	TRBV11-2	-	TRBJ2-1	TGTGCCACCGGGACAGTCGGCAATGAGCAGTTCTTC	CATGTVGNEQFF
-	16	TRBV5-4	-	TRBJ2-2	TGTGCCAGCAGCTTGGGCCCGAAGATTAAGACCGGGGAGCTGTTTTTT	CASSLGPKIKTGELFF
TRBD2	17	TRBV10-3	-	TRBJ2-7	TGTGCCATCAGTGAAAGGACTAGCGGGAGAGTCCTGTACGAGCAGTACTTC	CAISERTSGRVLYEQYF
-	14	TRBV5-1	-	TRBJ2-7	TGCGCCAGCAGCCTTGACAGCCTATCCTACGAGCAGTACTTC	CASSLDSLSYEQYF
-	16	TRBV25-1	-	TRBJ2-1	TGTGCCAGCAGCGCGCCTGACAGGTTCAGAGGCTATGAGCAGTTCTTC	CASSAPDRFRGYEQFF
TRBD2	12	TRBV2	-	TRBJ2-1	TGTGCCAGTTCCGGGACTAGATATGAGCAGTTCTTC	CASSGTRYEQFF
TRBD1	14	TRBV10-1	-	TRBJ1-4	TGCGCCAGCAGTGAAGGGACAGGGGTGGAAAAACTGTTTTTT	CASSEGTGVEKLFF
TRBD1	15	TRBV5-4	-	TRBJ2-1	TGTGCCAGCAGCGCGGACAGGGCCTCCTACAATGAGCAGTTCTTC	CASSADRASYNEQFF
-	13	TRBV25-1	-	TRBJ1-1	TGTGCCAGCAGTGAACATAACCCCCGAGGGGCTTTCTTT	CASSEHNPRGAFF
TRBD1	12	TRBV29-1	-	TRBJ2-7	TGCAGCGTTGTGCAGGGGGTGTACGAGCAGTACTTC	CSVVQGVYEQYF
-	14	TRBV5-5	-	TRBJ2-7	TGTGCCAGCAGCTTGTTAGGCAAGGAAGGCGAGCAGTACTTC	CASSLLGKEGEQYF
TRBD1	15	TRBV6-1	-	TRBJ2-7	TGTGCCAGCAGTTCCCGACCCGGGACAGCCTACGAGCAGTACTTC	CASSSRPGTAYEQYF
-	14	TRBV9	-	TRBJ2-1	TGTGCCAGCAGCGTAGCTACGTCCTACAATGAGCAGTTCTTC	CASSVATSYNEQFF
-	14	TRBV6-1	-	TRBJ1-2	TGTGCCAGCAGTGAATCGGCCAGGTTCTATGGCTACACCTTC	CASSESARFYGYTF
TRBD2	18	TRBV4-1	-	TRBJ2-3	TGCGCCAGCAGCCAGGGCAATCTTGGCGGGAGGCGGGCAGATACGCAGTATTTT	CASSQGNLGGRRADTQYF
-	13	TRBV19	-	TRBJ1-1	TGTGCCAGTAGTATATCACGGGGGACTGAAGCTTTCTTT	CASSISRGTEAFF
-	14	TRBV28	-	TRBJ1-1	TGTGCCAGCAGTTTAAGTGGGGGTTACACTGAAGCTTTCTTT	CASSLSGGYTEAFF
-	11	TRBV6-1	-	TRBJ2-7	TGTGCCAGCAGTGTTCACTACGAGCAGTACTTC	CASSVHYEQYF
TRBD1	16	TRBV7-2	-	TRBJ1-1	TGTGCCAGCAGTTCCACCGGGACAGGGTTATTTACTGAAGCTTTCTTT	CASSSTGTGLFTEAFF
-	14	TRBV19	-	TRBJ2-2	TGTGCCAGTAAGGTGGTAACAAACACCGGGGAGCTGTTTTTT	CASKVVTNTGELFF
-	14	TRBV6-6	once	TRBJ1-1	TGTGCCAGCAGTCTGAGACATTCGAACACTGAAGCTTTCTTT	CASSLRHSNTEAFF
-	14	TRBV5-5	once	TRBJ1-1	TGTGCCAGCAGCTGGGAGCTATTCGACACTGAAGCTTTCTTT	CASSWELFDTEAFF
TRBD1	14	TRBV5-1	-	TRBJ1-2	TGCGCCAGCAGCTTGGTTGGGCAGGGGGACGGCTACACCTTC	CASSLVGQGDGYTF
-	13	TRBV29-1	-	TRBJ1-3	TGCAGCGCCACGACGAGCTCTGGAAACACCATATATTTT	CSATTSSGNTIYF
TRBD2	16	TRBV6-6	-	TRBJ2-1	TGTGCCAGCAGTTACCCCAGGCAGCGGGAAAACAATGAGCAGTTCTTC	CASSYPRQRENNEQFF
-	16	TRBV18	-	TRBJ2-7	TGTGCCAGCTCACCACCCGACTTTTGGGCCAGCGACGAGCAGTACTTC	CASSPPDFWASDEQYF
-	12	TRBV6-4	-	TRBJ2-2	TGTGCCAGCAAAGGAACATCCGGGGAGCTGTTTTTT	CASKGTSGELFF
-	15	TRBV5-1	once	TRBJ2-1	TGCGCCAGCAGCTTGAACGGGGCTTGGGGGAATGAGCAGTTCTTC	CASSLNGAWGNEQFF
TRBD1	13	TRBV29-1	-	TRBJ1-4	TGCAGCGTTGGGGACAGGGGAAAGGAAAAACTGTTTTTT	CSVGDRGKEKLFF
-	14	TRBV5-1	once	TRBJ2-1	TGCGCCAGCAGCTTGTATAGCTCCTACAATGAGCAGTTCTTC	CASSLYSSYNEQFF
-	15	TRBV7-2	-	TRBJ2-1	TGTGCCAGCAGCTCAAGACAGGGAGGCTACAATGAGCAGTTCTTC	CASSSRQGGYNEQFF